Sequencing of this TCR beta chain was carried out in a study of tumor-infiltrating lymphocytes in primary liver carcinoma. Study-wide background: Recorded tumor stage was T1-T3 N0M0, with diameters of roughly 4 to 10 cm. Study-level points and caveats: Among the pair types, tumor region pairs showed more overlap than tumor-adjacent and tumor-blood pairs.

Unsorted whole blood yielded the blood RNA, and germline DNA was also extracted. With a constant-region primer, TCR beta cDNA was made from 400 to 550 ng of total RNA. Modified slightly, ARM-PCR produced TCR beta libraries over three nested multiplex PCR rounds. TCRdb re-called the multiplex PCR reads through MiXCR, storing one row per CDR3 protein. This table holds 300,000 to 350,000 distinct CDR3 sequences, around 50% found once. This clonotype was seen more than once but under ten times. Its target is not known. This sequence originates from a woman in her twenties or thirties with primary liver carcinoma and hepatitis B virus infection. Sequencing was done on a sample of peripheral blood.

In DNA form, the CDR3 reads TGTGCCAGCAGTACCCCCCTTCACAAGCCGAACTCTGGGGCCAACGTCCTGACTTTC. The encoded protein is CASSTPLHKPNSGANVLTF. The chain recombines TRBV6-5 with TRBJ2-6; no reliable D call. Trimming left V 5 bases short and J 0 bases short, with 20 bases between. CDR1 is MNHEY and CDR2 is SVGAGI in the germline V gene. The length of the CDR3 is 19 residues.